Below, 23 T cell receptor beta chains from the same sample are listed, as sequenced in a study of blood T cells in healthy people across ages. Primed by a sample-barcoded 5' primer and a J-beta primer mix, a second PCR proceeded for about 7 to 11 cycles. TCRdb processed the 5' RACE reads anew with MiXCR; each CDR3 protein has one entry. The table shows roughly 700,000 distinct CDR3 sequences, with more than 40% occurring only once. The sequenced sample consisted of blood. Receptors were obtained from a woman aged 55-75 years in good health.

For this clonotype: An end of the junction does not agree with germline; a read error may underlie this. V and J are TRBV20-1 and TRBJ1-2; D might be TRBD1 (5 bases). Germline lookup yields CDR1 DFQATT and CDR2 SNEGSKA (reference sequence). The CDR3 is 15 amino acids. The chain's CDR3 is CSARDWDRTSMRYTF. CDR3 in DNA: TGCAGTGCCAGAGACTGGGACCGGACCTCAATGCGCTACACCTTC.

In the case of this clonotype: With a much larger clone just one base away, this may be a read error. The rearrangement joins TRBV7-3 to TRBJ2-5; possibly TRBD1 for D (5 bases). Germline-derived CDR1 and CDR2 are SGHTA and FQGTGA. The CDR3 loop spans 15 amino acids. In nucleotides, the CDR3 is TGTGCCAGCAACTTAGTCTCAGGGATTGGAGAGACCCAGTACTTC. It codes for CASNLVSGIGETQYF.

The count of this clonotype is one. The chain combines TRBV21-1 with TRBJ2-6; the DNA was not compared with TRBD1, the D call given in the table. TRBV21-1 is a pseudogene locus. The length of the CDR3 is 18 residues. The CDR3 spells CASSKEGNRESGANVLTF. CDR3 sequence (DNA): TGTGCCAGCAGCAAAGAAGGAAACAGGGAATCTGGGGCCAACGTCCTGACTTTC.

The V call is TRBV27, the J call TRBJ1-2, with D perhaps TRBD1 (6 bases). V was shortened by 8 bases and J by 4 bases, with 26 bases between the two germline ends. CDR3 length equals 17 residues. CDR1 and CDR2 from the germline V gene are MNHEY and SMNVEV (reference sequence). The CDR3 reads CASQLTAVRGLGYGYTF. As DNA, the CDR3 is TGTGCCAGCCAACTAACGGCGGTGCGGGGGCTTGGCTATGGCTACACCTTC.

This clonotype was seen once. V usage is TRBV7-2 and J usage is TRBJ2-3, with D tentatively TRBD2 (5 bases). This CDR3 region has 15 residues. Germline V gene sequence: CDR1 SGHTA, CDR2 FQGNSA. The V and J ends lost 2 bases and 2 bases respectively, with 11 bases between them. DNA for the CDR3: TGTGCCAGCAGCTTAAGGGCGGGCCCCACAGATACGCAGTATTTT. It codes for CASSLRAGPTDTQYF.

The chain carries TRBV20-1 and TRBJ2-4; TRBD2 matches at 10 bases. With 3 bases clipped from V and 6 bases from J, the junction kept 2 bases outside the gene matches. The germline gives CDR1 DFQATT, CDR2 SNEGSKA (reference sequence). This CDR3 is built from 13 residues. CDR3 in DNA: TGCAGTGCTAGGGCTAGCGGGAGAAACATTCAGTACTTC. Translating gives CSARASGRNIQYF.

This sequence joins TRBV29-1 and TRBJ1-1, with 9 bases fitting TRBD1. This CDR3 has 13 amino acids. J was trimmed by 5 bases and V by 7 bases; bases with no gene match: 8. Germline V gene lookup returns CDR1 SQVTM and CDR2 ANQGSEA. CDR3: CSGTGDLVTEAFF. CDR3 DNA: TGCAGCGGGACAGGGGACCTCGTGACTGAAGCTTTCTTT.

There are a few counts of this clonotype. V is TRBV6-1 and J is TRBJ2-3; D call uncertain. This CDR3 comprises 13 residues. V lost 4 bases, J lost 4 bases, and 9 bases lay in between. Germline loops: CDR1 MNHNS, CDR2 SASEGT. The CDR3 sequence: CASSGRHADTQYF. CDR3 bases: TGTGCCAGCAGTGGGAGACATGCAGATACGCAGTATTTT.

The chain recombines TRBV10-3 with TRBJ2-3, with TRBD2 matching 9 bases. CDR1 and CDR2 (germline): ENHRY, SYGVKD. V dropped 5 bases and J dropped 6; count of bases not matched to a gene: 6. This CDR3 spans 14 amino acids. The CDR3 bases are TGTGCCATCAGTAATAGCGGGAGAGCTGATACGCAGTATTTT. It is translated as CAISNSGRADTQYF.

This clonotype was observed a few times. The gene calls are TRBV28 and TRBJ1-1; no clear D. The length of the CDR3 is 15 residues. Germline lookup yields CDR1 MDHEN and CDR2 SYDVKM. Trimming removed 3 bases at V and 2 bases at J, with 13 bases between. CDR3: CASSFSLASNTEAFF. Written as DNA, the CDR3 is TGTGCCAGCAGTTTCTCCCTAGCCAGTAACACTGAAGCTTTCTTT.

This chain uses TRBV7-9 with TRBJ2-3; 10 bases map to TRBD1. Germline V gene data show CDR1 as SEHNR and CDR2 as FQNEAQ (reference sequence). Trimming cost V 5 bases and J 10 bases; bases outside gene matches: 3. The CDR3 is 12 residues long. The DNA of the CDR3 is TGTGCCAGCAGCGGTGGACAGGGGGCGCAGTATTTT. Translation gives CASSGGQGAQYF.

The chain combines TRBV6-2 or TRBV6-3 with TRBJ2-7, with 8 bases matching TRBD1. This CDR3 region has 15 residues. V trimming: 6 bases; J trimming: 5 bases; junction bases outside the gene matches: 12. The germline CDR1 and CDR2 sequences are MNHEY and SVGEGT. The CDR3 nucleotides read TGTGCCAGCAGATCAGTCAGGGGGCTTTCGGACGAGCAGTACTTC. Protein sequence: CASRSVRGLSDEQYF.

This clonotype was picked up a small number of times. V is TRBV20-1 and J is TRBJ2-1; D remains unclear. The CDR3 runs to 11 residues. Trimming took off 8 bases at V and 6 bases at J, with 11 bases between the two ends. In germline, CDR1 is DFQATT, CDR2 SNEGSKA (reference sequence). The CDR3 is CSQQPGNEQFF. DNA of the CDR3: TGCAGTCAGCAACCCGGCAATGAGCAGTTCTTC.

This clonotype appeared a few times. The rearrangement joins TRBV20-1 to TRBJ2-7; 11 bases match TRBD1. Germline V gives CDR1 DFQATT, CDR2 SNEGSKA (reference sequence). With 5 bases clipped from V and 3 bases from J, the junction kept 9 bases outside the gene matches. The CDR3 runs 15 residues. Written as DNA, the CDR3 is TGCAGTGCTTTTTCCGGACAGGGGGCGAACTACGAGCAGTACTTC. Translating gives CSAFSGQGANYEQYF.

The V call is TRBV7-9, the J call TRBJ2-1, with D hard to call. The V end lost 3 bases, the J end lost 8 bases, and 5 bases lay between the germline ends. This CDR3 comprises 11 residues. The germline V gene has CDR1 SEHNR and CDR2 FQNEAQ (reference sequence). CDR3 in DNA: TGTGCCAGCAGCTTTCTGGATGAGCAGTTCTTC. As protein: CASSFLDEQFF. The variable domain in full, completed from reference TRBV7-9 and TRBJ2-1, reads DTGVSQNPRHKITKRGQNVTFRCDPISEHNRLYWYRQTLGQGPEFLTYFQNEAQLEKSRLLSDRFSAERPKGSFSTLEIQRTEQGDSAMYLCASSFLDEQFFGPGTRLTVL.

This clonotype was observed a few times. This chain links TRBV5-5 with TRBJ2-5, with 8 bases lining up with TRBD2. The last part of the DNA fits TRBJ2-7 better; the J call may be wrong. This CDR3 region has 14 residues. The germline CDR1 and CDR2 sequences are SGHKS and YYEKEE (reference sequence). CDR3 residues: CASSLVLAGYEQYF. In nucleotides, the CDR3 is TGTGCCAGCAGCTTGGTTCTAGCGGGCTACGAGCAGTACTTC.

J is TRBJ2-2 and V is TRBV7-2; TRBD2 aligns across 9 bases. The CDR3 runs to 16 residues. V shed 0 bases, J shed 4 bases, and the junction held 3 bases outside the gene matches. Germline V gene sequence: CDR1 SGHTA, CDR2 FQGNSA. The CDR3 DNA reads TGTGCCAGCAGCTTAGCGTCGACTAGCGGCACCGGGGAGCTGTTTTTT. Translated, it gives CASSLASTSGTGELFF. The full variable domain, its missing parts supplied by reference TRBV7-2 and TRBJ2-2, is GAGVSQSPSNKVTEKGKDVELRCDPISGHTALYWYRQSLGQGLEFLIYFQGNSAPDKSGLPSDRFSAERTGGSVSTLTIQRTQQEDSAVYLCASSLASTSGTGELFFGEGSRLTVL.

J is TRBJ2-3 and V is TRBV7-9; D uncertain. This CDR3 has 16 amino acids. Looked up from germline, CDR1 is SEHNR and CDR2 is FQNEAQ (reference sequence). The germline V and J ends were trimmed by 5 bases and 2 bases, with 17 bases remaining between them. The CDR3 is CASSPRSTGSTDTQYF. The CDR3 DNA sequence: TGTGCCAGCAGCCCCCGGTCTACTGGGTCCACAGATACGCAGTATTTT.

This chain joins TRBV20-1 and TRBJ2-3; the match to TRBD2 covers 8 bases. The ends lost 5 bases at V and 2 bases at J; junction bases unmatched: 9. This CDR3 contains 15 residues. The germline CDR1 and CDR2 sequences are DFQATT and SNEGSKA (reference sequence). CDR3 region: CSAPRAGGFTDTQYF. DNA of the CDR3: TGCAGTGCTCCGCGGGCGGGAGGATTCACAGATACGCAGTATTTT.

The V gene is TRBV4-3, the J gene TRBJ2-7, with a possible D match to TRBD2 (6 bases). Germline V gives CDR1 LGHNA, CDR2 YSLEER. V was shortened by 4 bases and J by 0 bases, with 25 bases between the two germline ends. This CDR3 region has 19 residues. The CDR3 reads CASSRQLGGNSKDSYEQYF. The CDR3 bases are TGCGCCAGCAGCCGGCAACTTGGCGGGAACTCAAAAGACTCCTACGAGCAGTACTTC.

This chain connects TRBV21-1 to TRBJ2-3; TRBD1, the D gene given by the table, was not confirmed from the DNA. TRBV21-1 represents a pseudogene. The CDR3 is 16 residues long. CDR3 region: CASSKAQGHFTDTQYF. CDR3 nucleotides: TGTGCCAGCAGCAAAGCGCAAGGACACTTCACAGATACGCAGTATTTT.

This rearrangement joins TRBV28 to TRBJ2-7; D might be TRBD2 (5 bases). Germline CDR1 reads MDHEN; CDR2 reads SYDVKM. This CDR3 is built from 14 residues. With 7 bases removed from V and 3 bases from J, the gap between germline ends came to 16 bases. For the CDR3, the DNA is TGTGCCAGCATGAGCCCCGGACTCGGCTACGAGCAGTACTTC. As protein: CASMSPGLGYEQYF. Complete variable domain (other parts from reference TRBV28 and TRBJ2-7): DVKVTQSSRYLVKRTGEKVFLECVQDMDHENMFWYRQDPGLGLRLIYFSYDVKMKEKGDIPEGYSVSREKKERFSLILESASTNQTSMYLCASMSPGLGYEQYFGPGTRLTVT.

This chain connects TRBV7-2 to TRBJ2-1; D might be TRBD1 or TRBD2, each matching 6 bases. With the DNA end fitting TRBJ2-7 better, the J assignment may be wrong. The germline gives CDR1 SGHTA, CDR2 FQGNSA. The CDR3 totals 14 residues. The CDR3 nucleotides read TGTGCCAGCAGCTTAGGAGGGGGGTCCGACGAGCAGTACTTC. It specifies CASSLGGGSDEQYF.